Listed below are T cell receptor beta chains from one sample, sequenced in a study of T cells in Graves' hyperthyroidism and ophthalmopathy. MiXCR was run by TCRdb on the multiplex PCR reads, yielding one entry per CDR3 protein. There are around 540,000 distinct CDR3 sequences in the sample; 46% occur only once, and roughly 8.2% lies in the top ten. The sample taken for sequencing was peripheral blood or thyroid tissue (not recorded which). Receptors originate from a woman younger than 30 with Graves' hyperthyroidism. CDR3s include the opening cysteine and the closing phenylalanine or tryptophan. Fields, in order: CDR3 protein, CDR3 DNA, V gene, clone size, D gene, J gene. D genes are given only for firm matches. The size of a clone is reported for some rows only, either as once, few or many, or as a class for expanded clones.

CASSKGLAGGETQYF TGTGCCAGCAGTAAGGGACTAGCGGGAGGAGAGACCCAGTACTTC TRBV2 few TRBD2 TRBJ2-5
CAWRPSLNTEAFF TGTGCCTGGAGGCCATCCCTGAACACTGAAGCTTTCTTT TRBV9 few . TRBJ1-1
CASSGFRDSNTGELFF TGCGCCAGCAGCGGCTTTAGGGACAGCAACACCGGGGAGCTGTTTTTT TRBV5-1 . TRBD1 TRBJ2-2
CASSPKWFGEQYF TGTGCCAGCTCCCCAAAATGGTTTGGCGAGCAGTACTTC TRBV6-6 . . TRBJ2-7
CASSLAGQTYYEQYF TGCGCCAGCAGCTTGGCCGGACAGACTTACTACGAGCAGTACTTC TRBV5-1 . . TRBJ2-7
CASSLGQGTEAFF TGTGCCAGCAGCCTCGGACAGGGCACTGAAGCTTTCTTT TRBV7-9 many TRBD1 TRBJ1-1
CASSPGLQGANTEAFF TGCGCCAGCAGCCCGGGCCTCCAGGGGGCGAACACTGAAGCTTTCTTT TRBV7-9 . TRBD1 TRBJ1-1
CAITTLAGEGATGELFF TGTGCCATCACCACGCTAGCGGGAGAGGGGGCCACCGGGGAGCTGTTTTTT TRBV10-3 few TRBD2 TRBJ2-2
CASFGSGANVLTF TGTGCCTCATTTGGCTCTGGGGCCAACGTCCTGACTTTC TRBV25-1 . . TRBJ2-6
CSAPDRLAMGSYEQYF TGCAGTGCGCCCGATCGCCTAGCGATGGGCTCCTACGAGCAGTACTTC TRBV20-1 . . TRBJ2-7
CASSGITNTEAFF TGCGCCAGCAGTGGGATAACGAACACTGAAGCTTTCTTT TRBV10-2 many . TRBJ1-1
CASSKGTSSYGYTF TGCGCCAGCAGCAAGGGGACCTCATCTTATGGCTACACCTTC TRBV11-1 once . TRBJ1-2
CASTDQGARKSPLHF TGTGCCAGCACAGATCAGGGGGCCCGTAAATCACCCCTCCACTTT TRBV2 many TRBD1 TRBJ1-6
CSARHQGTSPPGQYF TGCAGTGCTCGACACCAGGGGACTAGCCCCCCCGGGCAGTACTTC TRBV20-1 . TRBD2 TRBJ2-7
CASSMTVGFTEAFF TGCGCCAGCAGCATGACAGTTGGATTCACTGAAGCTTTCTTT TRBV5-1 . . TRBJ1-1
CANNPGQGTGELFF TGTGCCAACAACCCGGGACAGGGGACCGGGGAGCTGTTTTTT TRBV10-3 few TRBD1 TRBJ2-2
CASSIIGFRTEAFF TGTGCCAGTAGTATTATAGGGTTCCGGACTGAAGCTTTCTTT TRBV19 . . TRBJ1-1
CASSQGTPEIQETQYF TGCGCCAGCAGCCAAGGGACCCCTGAAATTCAAGAGACCCAGTACTTC TRBV7-9 . . TRBJ2-5
CASSGGANYGYTF TGTGCCAGCAGTGGGGGGGCTAACTATGGCTACACCTTC TRBV2 few . TRBJ1-2
CATKDGGQGDETQYF TGTGCCACCAAAGACGGTGGACAGGGCGACGAGACCCAGTACTTC TRBV15 . TRBD1 TRBJ2-5
CASSELREATGELFF TGCGCCAGCAGTGAGTTGCGGGAGGCCACCGGGGAGCTGTTTTTT TRBV10-1 few TRBD2 TRBJ2-2
CASCIIAGGIDEQYF TGCGCCAGCTGTATAATAGCGGGAGGAATCGACGAGCAGTACTTC TRBV5-1 . TRBD2 TRBJ2-7
CSASFGGTQYF TGCAGTGCTAGTTTTGGAGGGACCCAGTACTTC TRBV20-1 . . TRBJ2-5
CSARQGVYNSPLHF TGCAGTGCTAGACAGGGGGTCTATAATTCACCCCTCCACTTT TRBV20-1 few TRBD1 TRBJ1-6
CASSGRGTGKNQPQHF TGTGCCAGCAGTGGCAGGGGGACAGGGAAAAATCAGCCCCAGCATTTT TRBV2 . TRBD1 TRBJ1-5
CASSPWGGGEKLFF TGTGCCAGCAGCCCTTGGGGGGGGGGTGAAAAACTGTTTTTT TRBV7-2 . . TRBJ1-4
CASSLLRDEQYF TGTGCCAGCAGCTTATTGCGGGACGAGCAGTACTTC TRBV7-2 many . TRBJ2-7
CSVEDRTGGNTIYF TGCAGCGTTGAAGATCGGACCGGCGGGAACACCATATATTTT TRBV29-1 . . TRBJ1-3
CSASWGSGNTIYF TGCAGTGCTAGTTGGGGTTCTGGAAACACCATATATTTT TRBV20-1 many . TRBJ1-3